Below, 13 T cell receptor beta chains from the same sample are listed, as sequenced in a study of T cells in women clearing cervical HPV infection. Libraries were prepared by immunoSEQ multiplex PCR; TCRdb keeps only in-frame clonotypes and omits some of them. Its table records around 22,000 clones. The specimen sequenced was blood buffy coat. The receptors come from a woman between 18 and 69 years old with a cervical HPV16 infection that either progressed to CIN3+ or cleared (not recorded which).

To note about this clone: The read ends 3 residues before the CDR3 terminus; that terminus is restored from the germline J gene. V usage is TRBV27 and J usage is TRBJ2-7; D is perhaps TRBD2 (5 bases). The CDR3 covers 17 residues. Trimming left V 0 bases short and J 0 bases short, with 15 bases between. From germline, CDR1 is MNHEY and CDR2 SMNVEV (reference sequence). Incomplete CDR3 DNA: TGTGCCAGCAGTTTATCACCCCACGGGGTAAGCTCCTACGAG. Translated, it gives CASSLSPHGVSSYE. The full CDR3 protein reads CASSLSPHGVSSYEQYF.

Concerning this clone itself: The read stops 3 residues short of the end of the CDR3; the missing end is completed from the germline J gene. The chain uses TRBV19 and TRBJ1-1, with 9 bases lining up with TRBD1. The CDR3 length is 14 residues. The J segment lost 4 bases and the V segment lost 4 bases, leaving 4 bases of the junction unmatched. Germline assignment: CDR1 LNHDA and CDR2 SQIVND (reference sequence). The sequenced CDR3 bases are TGTGCCAGTAGTACAACGACAGGGGGCACTGAA. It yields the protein CASSTTTGGTE. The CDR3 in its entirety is CASSTTTGGTEAFF. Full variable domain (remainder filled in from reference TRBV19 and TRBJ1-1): DGGITQSPKYLFRKEGQNVTLSCEQNLNHDAMYWYRQDPGQGLRLIYYSQIVNDFQKGDIAEGYSVSREKKESFPLTVTSAQKNPTAFYLCASSTTTGGTEAFFGQGTRLTVV.

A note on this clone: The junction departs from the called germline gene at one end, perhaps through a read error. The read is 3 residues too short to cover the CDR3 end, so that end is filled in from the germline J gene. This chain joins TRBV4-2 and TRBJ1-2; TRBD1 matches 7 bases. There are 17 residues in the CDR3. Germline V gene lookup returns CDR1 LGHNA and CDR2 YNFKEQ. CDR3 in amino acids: CASSQAADRVSYYGYTF. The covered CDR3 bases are TGCGCCAGCAGCCAAGCAGCTGACAGGGTGTCATACTATGGC.

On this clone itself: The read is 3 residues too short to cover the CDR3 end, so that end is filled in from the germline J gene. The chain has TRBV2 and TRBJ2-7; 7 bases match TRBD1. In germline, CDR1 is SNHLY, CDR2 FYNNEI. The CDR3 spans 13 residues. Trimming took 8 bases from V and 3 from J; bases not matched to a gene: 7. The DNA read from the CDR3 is TGTGCCAGCTGTCGCGGACAGGACTACGAG. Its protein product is CASCRGQDYE. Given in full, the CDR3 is CASCRGQDYEQYF.

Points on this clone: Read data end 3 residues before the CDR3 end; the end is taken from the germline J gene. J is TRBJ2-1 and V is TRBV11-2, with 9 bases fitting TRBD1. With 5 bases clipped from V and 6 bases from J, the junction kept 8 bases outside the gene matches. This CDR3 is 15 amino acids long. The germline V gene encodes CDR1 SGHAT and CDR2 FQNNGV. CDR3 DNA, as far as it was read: TGTGCCAGCAGCCCCCGGGACAGGGTGGTCAATGAG. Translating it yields CASSPRDRVVNE. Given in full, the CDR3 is CASSPRDRVVNEQFF.

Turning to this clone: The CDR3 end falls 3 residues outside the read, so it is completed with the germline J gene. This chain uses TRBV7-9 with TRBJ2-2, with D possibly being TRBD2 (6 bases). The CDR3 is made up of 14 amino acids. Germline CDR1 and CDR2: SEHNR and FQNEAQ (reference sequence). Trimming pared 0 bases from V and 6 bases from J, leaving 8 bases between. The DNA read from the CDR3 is TGTGCCAGCAGCTTAGCGGGGGGTTCCGGGGAG. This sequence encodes CASSLAGGSGE. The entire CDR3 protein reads CASSLAGGSGELFF. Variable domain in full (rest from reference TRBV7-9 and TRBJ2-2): DTGVSQNPRHKITKRGQNVTFRCDPISEHNRLYWYRQTLGQGPEFLTYFQNEAQLEKSRLLSDRFSAERPKGSFSTLEIQRTEQGDSAMYLCASSLAGGSGELFFGEGSRLTVL.

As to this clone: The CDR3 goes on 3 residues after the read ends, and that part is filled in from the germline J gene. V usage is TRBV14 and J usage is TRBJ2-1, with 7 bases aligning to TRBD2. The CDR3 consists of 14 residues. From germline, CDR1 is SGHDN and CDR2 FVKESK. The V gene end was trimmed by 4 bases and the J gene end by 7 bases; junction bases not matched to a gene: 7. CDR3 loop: CASSRAGEVNEQFF. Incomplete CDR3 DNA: TGTGCCAGCAGCCGGGCGGGAGAGGTAAATGAG.

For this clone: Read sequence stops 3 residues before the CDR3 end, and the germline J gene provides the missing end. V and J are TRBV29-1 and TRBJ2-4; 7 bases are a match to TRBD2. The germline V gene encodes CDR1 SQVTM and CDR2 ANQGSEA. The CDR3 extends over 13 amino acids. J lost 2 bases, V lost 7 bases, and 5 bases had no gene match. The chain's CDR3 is CSGGGSTKNIQYF. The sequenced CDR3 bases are TGCAGCGGGGGGGGGAGCACCAAAAACATT.

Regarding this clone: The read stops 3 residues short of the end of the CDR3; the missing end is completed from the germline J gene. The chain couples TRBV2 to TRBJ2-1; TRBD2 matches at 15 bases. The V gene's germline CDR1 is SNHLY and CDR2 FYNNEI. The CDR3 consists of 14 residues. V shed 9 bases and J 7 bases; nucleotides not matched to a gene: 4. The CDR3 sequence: CARIGLAGGNEQFF. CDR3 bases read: TGTGCCAGGATCGGACTAGCGGGAGGGAATGAG.

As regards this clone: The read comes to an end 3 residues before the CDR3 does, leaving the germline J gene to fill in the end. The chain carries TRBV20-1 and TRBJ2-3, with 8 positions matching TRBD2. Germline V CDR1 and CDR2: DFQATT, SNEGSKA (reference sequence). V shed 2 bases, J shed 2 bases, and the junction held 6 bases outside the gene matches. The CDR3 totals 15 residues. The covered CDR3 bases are TGCAGTGCTAGAACACAAGCGGGAGTCACAGATACG. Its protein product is CSARTQAGVTDT. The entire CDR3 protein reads CSARTQAGVTDTQYF.

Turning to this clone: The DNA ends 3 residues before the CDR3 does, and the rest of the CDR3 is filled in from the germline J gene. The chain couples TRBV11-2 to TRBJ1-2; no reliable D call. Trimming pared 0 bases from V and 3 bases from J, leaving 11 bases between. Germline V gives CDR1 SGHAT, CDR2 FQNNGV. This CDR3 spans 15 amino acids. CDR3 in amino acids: CASSLDRSHDYGYTF. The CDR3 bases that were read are TGTGCCAGCAGCTTAGACAGGAGTCATGACTATGGC.

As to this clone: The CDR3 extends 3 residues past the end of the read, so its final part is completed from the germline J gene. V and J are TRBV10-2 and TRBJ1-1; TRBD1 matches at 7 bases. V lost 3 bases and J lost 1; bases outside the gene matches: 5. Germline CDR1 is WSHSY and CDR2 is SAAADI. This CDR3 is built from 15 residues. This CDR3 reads CASSDRQGWNTEAFF. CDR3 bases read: TGCGCCAGCAGTGACCGACAGGGTTGGAACACTGAA.

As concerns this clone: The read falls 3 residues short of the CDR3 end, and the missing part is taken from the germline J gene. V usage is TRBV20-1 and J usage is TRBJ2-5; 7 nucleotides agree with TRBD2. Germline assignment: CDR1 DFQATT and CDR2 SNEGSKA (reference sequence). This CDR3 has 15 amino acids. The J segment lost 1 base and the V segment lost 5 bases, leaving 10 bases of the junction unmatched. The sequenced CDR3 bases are TGCAGTGCTTTTCTAGCGGAAGGGCCCCAAGAGACC. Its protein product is CSAFLAEGPQET. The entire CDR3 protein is CSAFLAEGPQETQYF.